The present TCR beta chain was sequenced within a study of CD8 T cells in ankylosing spondylitis. Germline CDR1 and CDR2: SEHNR and FQNEAQ (reference sequence). The CDR3 is made up of 14 amino acids. V was clipped by 5 bases and J by 5 bases, with 15 bases between them. The study, taken as a whole, reports: For ankylosing spondylitis blood, a TCR beta motif of 7 to 9 highly homologous variants appeared characteristic. From matched ankylosing spondylitis synovial fluid, disease-linked clones were reportedly recovered at significantly enriched levels.

Libraries of TCR beta came from quantitative 5'-RACE with molecular barcodes. Via MiXCR, TCRdb re-called the 5' RACE reads, giving one row per CDR3 protein. The sample has around 770,000 distinct CDR3 sequences, about 12% seen once. This clonotype was found a few times. Its antigen is undetermined. The TCR comes from a male donor with ankylosing spondylitis. V usage is TRBV7-9 and J usage is TRBJ2-5, with a tentative D call TRBD1 (6 bases). The material sequenced was blood, either unsorted or a sorted T cell fraction (not recorded which). The CDR3 protein is CASSPPDRWETQYF. The CDR3, as DNA: TGTGCCAGCAGCCCCCCGGACAGATGGGAGACCCAGTACTTC.